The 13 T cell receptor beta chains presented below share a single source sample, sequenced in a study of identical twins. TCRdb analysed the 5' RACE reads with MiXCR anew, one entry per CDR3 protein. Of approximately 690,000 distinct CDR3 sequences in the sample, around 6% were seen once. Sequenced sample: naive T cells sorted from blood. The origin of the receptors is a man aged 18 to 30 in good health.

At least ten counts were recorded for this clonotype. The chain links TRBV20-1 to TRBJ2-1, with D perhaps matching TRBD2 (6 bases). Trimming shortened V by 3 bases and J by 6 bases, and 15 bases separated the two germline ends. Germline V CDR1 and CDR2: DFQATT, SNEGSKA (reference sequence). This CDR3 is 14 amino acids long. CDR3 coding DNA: TGCAGTGCTAGTAAGCGGGCTACCGGCAATGAGCAGTTCTTC. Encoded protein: CSASKRATGNEQFF.

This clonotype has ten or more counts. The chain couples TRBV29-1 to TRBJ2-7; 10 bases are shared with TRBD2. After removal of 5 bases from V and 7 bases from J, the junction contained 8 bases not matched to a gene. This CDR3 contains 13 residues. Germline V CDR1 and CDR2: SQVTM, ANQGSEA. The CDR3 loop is CSVRAGGPREQYF. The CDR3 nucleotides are TGCAGCGTTAGAGCGGGAGGGCCGAGGGAGCAGTACTTC.

CDR3 nucleotides: TGTGCCAGCAGCCCCCCTCCGGGCAGGGTTAACACTGAAGCTTTCTTT. Amino acids: CASSPPPGRVNTEAFF. The genes are TRBV7-9 and TRBJ1-1; possibly TRBD1 for D (5 bases). V lost 5 bases and J 2 bases, leaving 18 bases between the germline ends. The CDR3 is 16 residues long. Germline V gene sequence: CDR1 SEHNR, CDR2 FQNEAQ (reference sequence).

In DNA form, the CDR3 reads TGCGCCAGCAGCCAAGATCGGAGCAGGGGTACAGATACGCAGTATTTT. The encoded protein is CASSQDRSRGTDTQYF. This sequence joins TRBV4-3 and TRBJ2-3; D is possibly TRBD1 (6 bases). The CDR3 sequence is 16 residues long. The germline V gene has CDR1 LGHNA and CDR2 YSLEER. Trimming left V 0 bases short and J 3 bases short, with 13 bases between.

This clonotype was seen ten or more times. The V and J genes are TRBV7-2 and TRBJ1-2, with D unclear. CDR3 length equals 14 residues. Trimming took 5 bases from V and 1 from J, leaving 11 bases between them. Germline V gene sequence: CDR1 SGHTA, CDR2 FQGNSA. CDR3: CASSPTAGNYGYTF. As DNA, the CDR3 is TGTGCCAGCAGCCCCACCGCTGGTAACTATGGCTACACCTTC.

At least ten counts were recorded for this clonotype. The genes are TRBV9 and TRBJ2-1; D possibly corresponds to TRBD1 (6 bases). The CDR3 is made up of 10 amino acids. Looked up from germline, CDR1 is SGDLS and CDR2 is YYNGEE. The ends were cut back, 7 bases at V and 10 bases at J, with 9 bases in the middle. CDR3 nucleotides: TGTGCCAGCGGAGACAGGGAGCAGTTCTTC. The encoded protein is CASGDREQFF.

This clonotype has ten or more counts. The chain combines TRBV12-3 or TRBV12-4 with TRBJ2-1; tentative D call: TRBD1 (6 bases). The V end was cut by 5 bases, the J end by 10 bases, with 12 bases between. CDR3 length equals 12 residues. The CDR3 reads CASSPDRPEQFF. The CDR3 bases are TGTGCCAGCAGTCCGGACAGACCCGAGCAGTTCTTC.

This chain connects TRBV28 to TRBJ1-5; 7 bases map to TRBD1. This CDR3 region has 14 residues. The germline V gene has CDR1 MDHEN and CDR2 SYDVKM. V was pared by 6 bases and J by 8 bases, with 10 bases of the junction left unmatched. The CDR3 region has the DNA TGTGCCAGCAGCAATCCCTTCCAGGGGGAGCCCCAGCATTTT. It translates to CASSNPFQGEPQHF. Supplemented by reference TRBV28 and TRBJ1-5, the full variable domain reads DVKVTQSSRYLVKRTGEKVFLECVQDMDHENMFWYRQDPGLGLRLIYFSYDVKMKEKGDIPEGYSVSREKKERFSLILESASTNQTSMYLCASSNPFQGEPQHFGDGTRLSIL.

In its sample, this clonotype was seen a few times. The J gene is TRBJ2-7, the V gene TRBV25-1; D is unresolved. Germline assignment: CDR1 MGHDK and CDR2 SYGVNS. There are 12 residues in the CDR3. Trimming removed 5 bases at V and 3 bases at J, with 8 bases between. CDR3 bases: TGTGCCAGCAGTATGGTAGGCTACGAGCAGTACTTC. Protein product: CASSMVGYEQYF.

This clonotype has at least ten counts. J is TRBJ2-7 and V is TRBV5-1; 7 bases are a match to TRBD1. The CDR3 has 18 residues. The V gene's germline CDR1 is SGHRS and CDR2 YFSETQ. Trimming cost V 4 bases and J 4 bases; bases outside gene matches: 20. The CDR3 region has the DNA TGCGCCAGCAGCCCAAATCCGCAGGGTACAGGGGCCAAGTACGAGCAGTACGTC. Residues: CASSPNPQGTGAKYEQYV.

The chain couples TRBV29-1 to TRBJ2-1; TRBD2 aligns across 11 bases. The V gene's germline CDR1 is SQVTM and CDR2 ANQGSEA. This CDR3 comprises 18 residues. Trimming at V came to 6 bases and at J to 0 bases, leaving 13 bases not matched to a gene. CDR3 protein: CSVDGTSGPKSSYNEQFF. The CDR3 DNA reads TGCAGCGTGGACGGGACTAGCGGCCCCAAGAGCTCCTACAATGAGCAGTTCTTC.

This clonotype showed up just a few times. The CDR3 loop is CSARDLLPTAYNEQFF. CDR3 nucleotide sequence: TGCAGTGCTAGAGATCTCCTACCAACTGCTTACAATGAGCAGTTCTTC. The genes are TRBV20-1 and TRBJ2-1; D remains ambiguous. CDR1 and CDR2 (germline): DFQATT, SNEGSKA (reference sequence). This CDR3 contains 16 residues. V was trimmed by 0 bases and J by 4 bases, leaving 16 bases between them.

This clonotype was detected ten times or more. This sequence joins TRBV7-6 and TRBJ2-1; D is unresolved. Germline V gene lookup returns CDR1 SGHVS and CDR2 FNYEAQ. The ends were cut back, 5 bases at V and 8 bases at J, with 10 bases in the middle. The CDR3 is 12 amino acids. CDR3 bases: TGTGCCAGCAGCCCCACTGGTCATGAGCAGTTCTTC. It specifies CASSPTGHEQFF.